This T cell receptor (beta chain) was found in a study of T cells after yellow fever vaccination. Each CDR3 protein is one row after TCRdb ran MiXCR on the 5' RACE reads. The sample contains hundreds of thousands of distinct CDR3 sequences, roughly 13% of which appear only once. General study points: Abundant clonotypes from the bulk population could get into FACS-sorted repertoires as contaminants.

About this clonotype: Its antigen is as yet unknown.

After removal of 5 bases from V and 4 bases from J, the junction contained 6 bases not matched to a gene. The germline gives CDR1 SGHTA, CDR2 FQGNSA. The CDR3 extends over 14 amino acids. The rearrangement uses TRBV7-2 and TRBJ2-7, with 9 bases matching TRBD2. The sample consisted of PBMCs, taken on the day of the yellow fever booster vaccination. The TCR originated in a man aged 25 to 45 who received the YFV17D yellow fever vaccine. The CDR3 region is CASSPQREDYEQYF. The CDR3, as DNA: TGTGCCAGCAGCCCCCAGCGGGAGGATTACGAGCAGTACTTC.